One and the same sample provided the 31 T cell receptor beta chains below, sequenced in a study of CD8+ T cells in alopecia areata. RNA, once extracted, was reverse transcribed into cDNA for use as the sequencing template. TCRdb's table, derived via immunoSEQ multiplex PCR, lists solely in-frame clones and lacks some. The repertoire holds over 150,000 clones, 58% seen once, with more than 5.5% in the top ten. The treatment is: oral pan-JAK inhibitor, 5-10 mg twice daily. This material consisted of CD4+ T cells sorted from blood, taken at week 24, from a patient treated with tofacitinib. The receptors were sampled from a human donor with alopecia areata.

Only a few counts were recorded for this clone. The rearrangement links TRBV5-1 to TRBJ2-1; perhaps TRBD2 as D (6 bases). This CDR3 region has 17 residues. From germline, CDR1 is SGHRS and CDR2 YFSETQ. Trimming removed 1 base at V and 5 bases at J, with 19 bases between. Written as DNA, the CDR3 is TGCGCCAGCAGCTTGTGGATGGCGGGGCTATCGGACAATGAGCAGTTCTTC. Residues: CASSLWMAGLSDNEQFF.

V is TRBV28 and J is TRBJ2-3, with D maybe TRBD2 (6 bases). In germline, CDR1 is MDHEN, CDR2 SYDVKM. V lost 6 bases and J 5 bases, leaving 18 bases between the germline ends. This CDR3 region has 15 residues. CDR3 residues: CASSEGSLARDTQYF. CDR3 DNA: TGTGCCAGCAGCGAGGGGTCCCTAGCGAGAGATACGCAGTATTTT.

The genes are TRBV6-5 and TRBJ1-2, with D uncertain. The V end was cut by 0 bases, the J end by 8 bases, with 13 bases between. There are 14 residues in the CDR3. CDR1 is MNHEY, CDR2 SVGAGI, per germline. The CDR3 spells CASSYSIGPEGYTF. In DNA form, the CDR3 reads TGTGCCAGCAGTTACTCGATTGGACCAGAGGGCTACACCTTC.

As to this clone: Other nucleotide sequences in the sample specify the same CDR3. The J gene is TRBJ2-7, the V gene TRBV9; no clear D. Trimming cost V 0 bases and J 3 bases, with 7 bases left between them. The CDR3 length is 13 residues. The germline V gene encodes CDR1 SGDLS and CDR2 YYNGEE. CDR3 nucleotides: TGTGCCAGCAGCGTAGCCGGCAGCTACGAGCAGTACTTC. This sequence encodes CASSVAGSYEQYF.

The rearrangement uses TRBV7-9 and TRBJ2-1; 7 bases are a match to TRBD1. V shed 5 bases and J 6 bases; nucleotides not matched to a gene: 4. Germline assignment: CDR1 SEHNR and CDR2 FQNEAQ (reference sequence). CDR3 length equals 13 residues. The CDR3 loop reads CASSLRQGNEQFF. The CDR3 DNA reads TGTGCCAGCAGCCTCAGACAGGGCAATGAGCAGTTCTTC.

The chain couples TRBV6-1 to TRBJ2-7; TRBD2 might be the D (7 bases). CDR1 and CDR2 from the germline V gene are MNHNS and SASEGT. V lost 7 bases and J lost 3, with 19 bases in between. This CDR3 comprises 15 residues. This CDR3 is CASIFSLRGLYEQYF. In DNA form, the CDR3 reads TGTGCCAGCATTTTTAGCTTGCGGGGGCTCTACGAGCAGTACTTC.

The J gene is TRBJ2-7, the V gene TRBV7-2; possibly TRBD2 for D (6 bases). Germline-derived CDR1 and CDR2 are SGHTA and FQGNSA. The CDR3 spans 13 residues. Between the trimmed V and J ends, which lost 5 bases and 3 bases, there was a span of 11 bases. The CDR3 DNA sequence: TGTGCCAGCAGCCGGGAGAGAGGCTACGAGCAGTACTTC. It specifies CASSRERGYEQYF.

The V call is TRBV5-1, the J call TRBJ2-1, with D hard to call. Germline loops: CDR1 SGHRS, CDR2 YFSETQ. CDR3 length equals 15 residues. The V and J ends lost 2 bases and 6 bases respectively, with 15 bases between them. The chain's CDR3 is CASSFRRPLGNEQFF. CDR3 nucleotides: TGCGCCAGCAGCTTTAGACGACCTCTTGGCAATGAGCAGTTCTTC.

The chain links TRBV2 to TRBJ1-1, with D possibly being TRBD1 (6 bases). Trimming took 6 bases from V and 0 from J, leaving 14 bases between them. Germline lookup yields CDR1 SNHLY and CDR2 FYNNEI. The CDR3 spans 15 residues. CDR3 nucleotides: TGTGCCAGCAGCCGAGGACAGCTCATGAACACTGAAGCTTTCTTT. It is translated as CASSRGQLMNTEAFF.

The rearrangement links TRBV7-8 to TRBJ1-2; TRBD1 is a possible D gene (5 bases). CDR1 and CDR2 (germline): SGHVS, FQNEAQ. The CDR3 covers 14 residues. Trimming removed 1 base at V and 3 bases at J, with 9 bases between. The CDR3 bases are TGTGCCAGCAGCTTAGAGCTGGGGGACTATGGCTACACCTTC. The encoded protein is CASSLELGDYGYTF.

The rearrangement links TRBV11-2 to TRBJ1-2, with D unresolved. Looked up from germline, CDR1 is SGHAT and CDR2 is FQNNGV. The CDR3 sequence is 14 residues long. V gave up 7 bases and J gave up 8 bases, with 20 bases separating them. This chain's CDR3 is CASTPVAEAGGYTF. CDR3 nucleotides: TGTGCCAGCACCCCCGTCGCCGAGGCGGGGGGCTACACCTTC.

The DNA of the CDR3 is TGTGCCAGCAGCTCCTGGGACGGATCATACGAGCAGTACTTC. Translating it yields CASSSWDGSYEQYF. The chain employs TRBV5-4 and TRBJ2-7; D is perhaps TRBD1 or TRBD2 (5 bases each). Germline CDR1 is SGHNT and CDR2 is YYREEE (reference sequence). V was trimmed by 3 bases and J by 4 bases, leaving 14 bases between them. The CDR3 runs 14 residues. Supplemented by reference TRBV5-4 and TRBJ2-7, the full variable domain reads ETGVTQSPTHLIKTRGQQVTLRCSSQSGHNTVSWYQQALGQGPQFIFQYYREEENGRGNFPPRFSGLQFPNYSSELNVNALELDDSALYLCASSSWDGSYEQYFGPGTRLTVT.

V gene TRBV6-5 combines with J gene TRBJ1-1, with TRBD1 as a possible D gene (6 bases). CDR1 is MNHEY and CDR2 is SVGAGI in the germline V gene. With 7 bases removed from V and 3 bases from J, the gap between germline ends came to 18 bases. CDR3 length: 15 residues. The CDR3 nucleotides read TGTGCCAGCAACCCATCCCCCTCAGGGGACACTGAAGCTTTCTTT. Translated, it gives CASNPSPSGDTEAFF.

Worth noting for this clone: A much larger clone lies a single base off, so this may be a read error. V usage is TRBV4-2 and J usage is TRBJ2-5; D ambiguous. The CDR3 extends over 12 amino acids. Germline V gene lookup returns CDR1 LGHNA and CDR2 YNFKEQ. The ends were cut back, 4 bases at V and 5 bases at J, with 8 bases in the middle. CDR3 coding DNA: TGTGCCAGCAGCCCGGATAGGGAGACCCAGTACTTC. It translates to CASSPDRETQYF.

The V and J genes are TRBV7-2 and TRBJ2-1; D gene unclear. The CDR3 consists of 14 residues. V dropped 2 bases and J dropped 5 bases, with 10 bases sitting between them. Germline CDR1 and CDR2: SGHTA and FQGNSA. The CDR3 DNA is TGTGCCAGCAGCTTATCTGTTGGACACAATGAGCAGTTCTTC. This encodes CASSLSVGHNEQFF.

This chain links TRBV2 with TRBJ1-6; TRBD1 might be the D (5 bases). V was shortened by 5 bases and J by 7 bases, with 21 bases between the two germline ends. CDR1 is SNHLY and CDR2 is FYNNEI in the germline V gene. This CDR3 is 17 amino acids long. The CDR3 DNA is TGTGCCAGCAGTTATCTCGCGGGGGGGGTGCGGAATTCACCCCTCCACTTT. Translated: CASSYLAGGVRNSPLHF.

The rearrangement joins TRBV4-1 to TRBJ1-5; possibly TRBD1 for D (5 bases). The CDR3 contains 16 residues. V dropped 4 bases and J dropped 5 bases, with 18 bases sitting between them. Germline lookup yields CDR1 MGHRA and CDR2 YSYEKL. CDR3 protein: CASSRDIVGGDQPQHF. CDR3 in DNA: TGCGCCAGCAGCCGAGACATCGTGGGGGGGGATCAGCCCCAGCATTTT.

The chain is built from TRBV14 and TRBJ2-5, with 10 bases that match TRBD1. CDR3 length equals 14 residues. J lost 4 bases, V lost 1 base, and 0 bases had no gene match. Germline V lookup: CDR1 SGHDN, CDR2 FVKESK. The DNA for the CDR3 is TGTGCCAGCAGCCAAGGGACAGGGGGAGAGACCCAGTACTTC. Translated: CASSQGTGGETQYF.

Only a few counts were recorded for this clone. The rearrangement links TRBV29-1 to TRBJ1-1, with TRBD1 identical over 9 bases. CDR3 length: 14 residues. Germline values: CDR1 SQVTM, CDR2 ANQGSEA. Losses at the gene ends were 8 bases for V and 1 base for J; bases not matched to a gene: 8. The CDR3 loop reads CSSTGGPANTEAFF. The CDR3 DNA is TGCAGCAGTACAGGGGGCCCTGCGAACACTGAAGCTTTCTTT.

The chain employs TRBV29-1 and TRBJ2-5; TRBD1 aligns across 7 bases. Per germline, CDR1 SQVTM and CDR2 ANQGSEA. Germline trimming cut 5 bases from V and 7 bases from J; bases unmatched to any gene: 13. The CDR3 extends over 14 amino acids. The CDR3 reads CSVLFDRDSATQYF. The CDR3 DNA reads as TGCAGCGTTCTATTCGACAGGGATAGTGCGACCCAGTACTTC.

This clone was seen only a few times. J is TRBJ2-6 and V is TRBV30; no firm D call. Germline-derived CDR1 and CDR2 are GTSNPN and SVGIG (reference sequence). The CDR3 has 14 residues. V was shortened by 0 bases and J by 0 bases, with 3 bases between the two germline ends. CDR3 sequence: CAWSVDSGANVLTF. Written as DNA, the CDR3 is TGTGCCTGGAGTGTTGACTCTGGGGCCAACGTCCTGACTTTC.

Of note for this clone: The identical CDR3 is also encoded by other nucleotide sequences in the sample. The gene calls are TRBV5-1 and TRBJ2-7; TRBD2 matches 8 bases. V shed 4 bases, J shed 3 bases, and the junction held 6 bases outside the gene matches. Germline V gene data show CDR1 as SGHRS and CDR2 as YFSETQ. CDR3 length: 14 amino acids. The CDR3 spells CASSPGTSLYEQYF. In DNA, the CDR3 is TGCGCCAGCAGCCCCGGGACTAGTCTCTACGAGCAGTACTTC.

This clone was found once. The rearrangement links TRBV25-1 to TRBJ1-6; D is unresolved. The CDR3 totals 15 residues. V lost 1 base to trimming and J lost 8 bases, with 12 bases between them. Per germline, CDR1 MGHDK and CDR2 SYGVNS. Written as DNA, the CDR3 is TGTGCCAGCAGTGAATCGGGTAGAGCTTATTCACCCCTCCACTTT. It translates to CASSESGRAYSPLHF. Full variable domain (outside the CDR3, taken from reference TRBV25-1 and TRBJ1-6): EADIYQTPRYLVIGTGKKITLECSQTMGHDKMYWYQQDPGMELHLIHYSYGVNSTEKGDLSSESTVSRIRTEHFPLTLESARPSHTSQYLCASSESGRAYSPLHFGNGTRLTVT.

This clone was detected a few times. Written as DNA, the CDR3 is TGTGCCAGCAGCTTAGAAGGGTCAGGGGAAGGTCAGCCCCAGCATTTT. Translating gives CASSLEGSGEGQPQHF. This chain uses TRBV7-2 with TRBJ1-5; TRBD1 might be the D (6 bases). V was clipped by 1 base and J by 6 bases, with 16 bases between them. This CDR3 has 16 residues. CDR1 and CDR2 (germline): SGHTA, FQGNSA.

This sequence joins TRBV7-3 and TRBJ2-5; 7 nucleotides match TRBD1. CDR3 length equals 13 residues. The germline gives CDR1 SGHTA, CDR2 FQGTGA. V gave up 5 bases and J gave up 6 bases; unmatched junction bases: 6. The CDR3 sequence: CASSIDREQTQYF. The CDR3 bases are TGTGCCAGCAGCATCGACAGGGAACAGACCCAGTACTTC.

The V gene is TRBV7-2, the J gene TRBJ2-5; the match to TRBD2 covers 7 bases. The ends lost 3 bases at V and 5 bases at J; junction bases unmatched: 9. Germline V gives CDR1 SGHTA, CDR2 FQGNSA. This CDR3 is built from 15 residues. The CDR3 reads CASSFSPGRAETQYF. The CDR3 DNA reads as TGTGCCAGCAGCTTTTCCCCAGGGAGGGCGGAGACCCAGTACTTC.

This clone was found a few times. DNA of the CDR3: TGTGCCAGCAGCTTACAGAATGGGCGCATTCAGTACTTC. Its translation is CASSLQNGRIQYF. This chain joins TRBV7-3 and TRBJ2-4; the D is unclear. CDR1 is SGHTA and CDR2 is FQGTGA in the germline V gene. Trimming took off 2 bases at V and 9 bases at J, with 11 bases between the two ends. The CDR3 is 13 amino acids.

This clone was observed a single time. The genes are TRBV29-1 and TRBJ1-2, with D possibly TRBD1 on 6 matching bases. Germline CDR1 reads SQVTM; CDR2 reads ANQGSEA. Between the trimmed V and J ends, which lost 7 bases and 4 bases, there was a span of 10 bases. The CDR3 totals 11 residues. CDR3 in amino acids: CSAGGAYGYTF. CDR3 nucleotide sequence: TGCAGCGCTGGGGGGGCCTATGGCTACACCTTC. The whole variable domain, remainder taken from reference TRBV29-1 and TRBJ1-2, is SAVISQKPSRDICQRGTSLTIQCQVDSQVTMMFWYRQQPGQSLTLIATANQGSEATYESGFVIDKFPISRPNLTFSTLTVSNMSPEDSSIYLCSAGGAYGYTFGSGTRLTVV.

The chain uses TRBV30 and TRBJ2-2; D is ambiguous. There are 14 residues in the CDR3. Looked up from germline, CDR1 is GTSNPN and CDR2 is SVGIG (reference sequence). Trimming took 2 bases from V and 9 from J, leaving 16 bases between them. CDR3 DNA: TGTGCCTGGAGTCCATCCCCCCGGCCGCGGGAGCTGTTTTTT. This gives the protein CAWSPSPRPRELFF.

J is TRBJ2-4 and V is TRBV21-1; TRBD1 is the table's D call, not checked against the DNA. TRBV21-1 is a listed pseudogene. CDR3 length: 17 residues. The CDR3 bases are TGTGCCAGCCACGCCCGGGGGAGGACAGGGAAGGAGTGCATTCAGTACTTC. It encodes CASHARGRTGKECIQYF.

The CDR3 loop is CASSKVARLNTEAFF. The CDR3 DNA is TGTGCCAGCAGCAAAGTGGCCAGGTTGAACACTGAAGCTTTCTTT. The V and J genes are TRBV9 and TRBJ1-1; D is uncertain. The CDR3 is 15 residues long. Germline CDR1 is SGDLS and CDR2 is YYNGEE. V was clipped by 4 bases and J by 0 bases, with 13 bases between them.